Listed below are T cell receptor beta chains from one sample, sequenced in a study of blood T cell repertoires in COVID-19. TCRdb's table, derived via immunoSEQ multiplex PCR, lists solely in-frame clones and lacks some. There are some 140,000 clones in the sample; around 83% occur only once, and 25% to 35% lies in the top ten. The sample comprised peripheral blood. These receptors all come from a woman in her fifties or sixties with acute or convalescent COVID-19. Each CDR3 is given with its conserved first and last residue. The order of the fields is J gene, V gene, D gene, clone size, CDR3 protein, CDR3 DNA. The D gene is left open where the match is weak. Only part of the rows carry a size: once, few, many, or a class if the clone is expanded.

>TRBJ1-1|TRBV30|.|.
CAWGRSRGTEAFF
TGTGCCTGGGGCAGGTCTAGGGGAACTGAAGCTTTCTTT
>TRBJ2-1|TRBV11-2|TRBD1|once
CASKPGQGYNEQFF
TGTGCCAGCAAACCGGGACAGGGATACAATGAGCAGTTCTTC
>TRBJ1-2|TRBV18|.|.
CASSPTRPGNYGYTF
TGTGCCAGCTCACCAACGAGGCCGGGGAACTATGGCTACACCTTC
>TRBJ2-3|TRBV18|TRBD2|.
CASSPTSGRSTDTQYF
TGTGCCAGCTCACCTACTAGCGGGAGGAGCACAGATACGCAGTATTTT
>TRBJ2-5|TRBV5-1|TRBD2|.
CASSPTPSGAQETQYF
TGCGCCAGCAGCCCCACCCCCAGCGGGGCCCAAGAGACCCAGTACTTC
>TRBJ2-6|TRBV6-5|.|.
CASRADSSGANVLTF
TGTGCCAGCAGAGCAGACAGCTCTGGGGCCAACGTCCTGACTTTC
>TRBJ1-3|TRBV14|.|once
CASSQTVGNTIYF
TGTGCCAGCAGCCAGACAGTTGGAAACACCATATATTTT
>TRBJ2-1|TRBV7-2|TRBD2|.
CASSLPAGPGEQFF
TGTGCCAGCAGCTTACCAGCGGGGCCGGGGGAGCAGTTCTTC
>TRBJ2-2|TRBV5-4|.|.
CASSPRAAGAGGELFF
TGTGCCAGCAGCCCTAGAGCTGCGGGGGCAGGGGGGGAGCTGTTTTTT
>TRBJ1-2|TRBV6-1|.|.
CASSQAGADSPTTYGYTF
TGTGCCAGCAGTCAAGCCGGAGCCGACAGTCCCACTACCTATGGCTACACCTTC
>TRBJ1-6|TRBV28|.|.
CASKQGNSPLHF
TGTGCCAGCAAACAGGGTAACTCACCCCTCCACTTT
>TRBJ1-2|TRBV6-6|.|.
CASSYVSGYTF
TGTGCCAGCAGTTACGTTAGTGGCTACACCTTC
>TRBJ1-2|TRBV3-1/TRBV3-2|.|.
CASSPLGSEGSTNYGYTF
TGTGCCAGCAGCCCTTTAGGCTCGGAGGGATCTACTAACTATGGCTACACCTTC
>TRBJ1-6|TRBV19|.|.
CASSTGHREPPLHF
TGTGCCAGTAGTACGGGACACAGGGAGCCACCCCTCCACTTT